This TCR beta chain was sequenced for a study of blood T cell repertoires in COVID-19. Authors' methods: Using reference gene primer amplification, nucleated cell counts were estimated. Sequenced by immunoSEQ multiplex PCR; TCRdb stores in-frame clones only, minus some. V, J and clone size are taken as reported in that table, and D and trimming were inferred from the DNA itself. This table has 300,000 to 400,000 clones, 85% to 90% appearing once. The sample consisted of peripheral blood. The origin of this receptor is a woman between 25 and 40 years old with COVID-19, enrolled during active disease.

The CDR3 reads CASSHAGTGGSDEQYF. The CDR3 nucleotides read TGTGCCAGCAGCCACGCCGGGACAGGGGGCTCAGACGAGCAGTACTTC. V and J are TRBV13 and TRBJ2-7; 12 positions match TRBD1. Germline-derived CDR1 and CDR2 are PRHDT and FYEKMQ (reference sequence). The CDR3 has 16 amino acids. The V segment lost 5 bases and the J segment 5 bases; nucleotides outside the gene matches: 10.